The 9 T cell receptor beta chains given below trace back to one sample, sequenced in a study of OX40 agonist ivuxolimab in advanced cancers. Repertoires were generated with immunoSEQ multiplex PCR, while TCRdb's copy carries only in-frame clones and drops some. Of approximately 65,000 clones listed, about 82% are singletons. Specimen: CD4+ or CD8+ T cells sorted from blood, collected in a trial of the OX40 agonist ivuxolimab. The receptors derive from an adult with an advanced solid tumor such as melanoma, head and neck, liver or kidney cancer.

The chain uses TRBV5-1 and TRBJ2-7; 8 nucleotides line up with TRBD2. The germline V gene has CDR1 SGHRS and CDR2 YFSETQ. CDR3 length equals 13 residues. The chain's CDR3 is CASRLERGYEQYV. CDR3 bases: TGCGCCAGCAGGTTGGAGCGGGGGTACGAGCAGTACGTC.

The rearrangement joins TRBV28 to TRBJ1-2; 7 bases align to TRBD1. Germline V lookup: CDR1 MDHEN, CDR2 SYDVKM. V lost 5 bases, J lost 4 bases, and 10 bases stayed unmatched. The CDR3 has 15 residues. CDR3 sequence: CASSPPGGLTYGYTF. DNA for the CDR3: TGTGCCAGCAGTCCCCCAGGGGGTTTAACCTATGGCTACACCTTC.

This chain joins TRBV28 and TRBJ2-3, with 12 nucleotides matching TRBD2. The CDR3 totals 16 residues. Germline-derived CDR1 and CDR2 are MDHEN and SYDVKM. The junction had 13 bases not matched to a gene; V was cut back by 10 bases and J by 5 bases. The CDR3 bases are TGTGCCACCCTCGGGCTAGCGGGAGGGCTGGGAGATACGCAGTATTTT. Amino acid sequence: CATLGLAGGLGDTQYF.

The J gene is TRBJ1-1, the V gene TRBV7-3; 7 bases match TRBD1. The CDR3 length is 13 residues. Per germline, CDR1 SGHTA and CDR2 FQGTGA. J lost 6 bases, V lost 6 bases, and 7 bases had no gene match. CDR3 region: CASSLQGISEAFF. The CDR3 DNA is TGTGCCAGCAGTTTACAGGGGATCTCTGAAGCTTTCTTT.

This chain connects TRBV5-1 to TRBJ1-4; 7 nucleotides line up with TRBD1. Germline CDR1 and CDR2: SGHRS and YFSETQ. CDR3 length: 17 residues. Unmatched junction bases numbered 15, after V lost 5 bases and J lost 5 bases. Written as DNA, the CDR3 is TGCGCCAGCAGAGACATAGCTTGGGACAGACCCAATGAAAAACTGTTTTTT. It codes for CASRDIAWDRPNEKLFF.

The V gene is TRBV2, the J gene TRBJ1-3; D call uncertain. Germline V CDR1 and CDR2: SNHLY, FYNNEI. The V and J ends lost 6 bases and 0 bases respectively, with 9 bases between them. CDR3 length: 14 residues. The CDR3 loop reads CASRKSHSGNTIYF. As DNA, the CDR3 is TGTGCCAGCAGAAAGTCGCACTCTGGAAACACCATATATTTT.

In its sample, this clone was seen once. The rearrangement links TRBV28 to TRBJ2-7; 8 bases match TRBD2. Losses at the gene ends were 5 bases for V and 12 bases for J; bases not matched to a gene: 15. CDR3 size: 14 residues. CDR1 is MDHEN, CDR2 SYDVKM, per germline. CDR3 DNA sequence: TGTGCCAGCAGTGGCGCCGGGAGGGCCGATCTACCGTACTTC. This translates into CASSGAGRADLPYF.

The chain links TRBV7-2 to TRBJ2-3; TRBD1 or TRBD2 may be the D gene (6 bases each). Germline values: CDR1 SGHTA, CDR2 FQGNSA. The CDR3 extends over 11 amino acids. V lost 7 bases, J lost 5 bases, and 7 bases lay in between. The CDR3 region is CASKGGDTQYF. In DNA, the CDR3 is TGTGCCAGCAAGGGGGGAGATACGCAGTATTTT.

The chain employs TRBV2 and TRBJ1-6; no firm D call. V was pared by 6 bases and J by 7 bases, with 16 bases between. The CDR3 loop spans 15 amino acids. The germline CDR1 and CDR2 sequences are SNHLY and FYNNEI. CDR3 DNA: TGTGCCAGCAGAGGCCGCGGGAGAGACAATTCACCCCTCCACTTT. Protein sequence: CASRGRGRDNSPLHF.